The rows below give T cell receptor beta chains drawn from one sample of a study of CD8 T cells in Susac syndrome. Each CDR3 protein gets one entry after TCRdb re-called the immunoSEQ multiplex PCR reads with MiXCR. This table holds more than 150,000 distinct CDR3 sequences, 95% found once. Sample: CD8+ T cells from PBMCs. The receptors shown here come from a human donor with Susac syndrome. CDR3s include the opening cysteine and the closing phenylalanine or tryptophan. Each record gives: V gene, J gene, CDR3 protein.

TRBV5-6	TRBJ2-7	CASSQGQALYEQYF
TRBV6-5	TRBJ2-5	CASSKGNAQETQYF
TRBV2	TRBJ1-5	CASTPEGAQPQHF
TRBV9	TRBJ2-5	CASSSVTSGSATQYF
TRBV29-1	TRBJ2-1	CSVELARSSYNEQFF
TRBV7-9	TRBJ1-2	CASRLGQGDGYTF
TRBV4-2	TRBJ1-5	CASSQESGQVFQPQHF
TRBV7-9	TRBJ2-3	CASSLDGDTDTQYF
TRBV5-1	TRBJ2-5	CASSLSGLGKETQYF
TRBV4-1	TRBJ1-2	CASSQDFEGFYGYTF
TRBV28	TRBJ2-7	CASTGQGNYEQYF
TRBV4-1	TRBJ2-4	CASSQGPAGGKNIQYF
TRBV5-6	TRBJ2-7	CASSKRLADYEQYF
TRBV6-5	TRBJ2-7	CASSSTGTSGSNEQYF
TRBV9	TRBJ2-1	CASSGRNEQFF
TRBV7-2	TRBJ2-5	CASSLVTDQETQYF
TRBV20-1	TRBJ2-5	CGFSRLAGELSYQETQYF
TRBV2	TRBJ2-1	CASPGQSYNEQFF
TRBV11-2	TRBJ2-7	CASSLGGLAYEQYF
TRBV27	TRBJ1-1	CASSFRQGTEAFF
TRBV7-9	TRBJ2-7	CASSNSGSGPAYEQYF
TRBV15	TRBJ2-3	CATSRELAGDTQYF
TRBV7-9	TRBJ2-1	CASSSDVGQGRSYNEQFF
TRBV6-5	TRBJ1-1	CASRTQINTEAFF
TRBV5-1	TRBJ2-7	CASSLEFTSYEQYF
TRBV6-1	TRBJ1-2	CASSIQPGQPNYGYTF
TRBV29-1	TRBJ2-1	CSVDGQQMNNEQFF
TRBV10-3	TRBJ2-1	CAISETSGDYNEQFF
TRBV20-1	TRBJ2-7	CSARDLPGQINYEQYF
TRBV7-9	TRBJ1-1	CASIGDRQGTEAFF
TRBV20-1	TRBJ1-1	CSAETRMNTEAFF
TRBV12-3/TRBV12-4	TRBJ1-5	CASSLLGVNQPQHF
TRBV30	TRBJ1-2	CAWSVSGGGYTF
TRBV5-6	TRBJ2-2	CASSWDTGELFF
TRBV20-1	TRBJ2-1	CSARFAVSNEQFF
TRBV28	TRBJ2-3	CASTPTGGTDTQYF
TRBV3-1	TRBJ2-7	CASSQDPGMRSYEQYF
TRBV6-2/TRBV6-3	TRBJ2-3	CASSAGTGILYTDTQYF
TRBV6-5	TRBJ1-5	CASSYSSTTVSNQPQHF
TRBV30	TRBJ1-2	CAWSPTSYGYTF
TRBV13	TRBJ2-5	CASSSRRGETQYF
TRBV20-1	TRBJ2-1	CSARLTSLSYNEQFF
TRBV30	TRBJ2-7	CAWSRGTGTYEQYF
TRBV27	TRBJ2-1	CASSLTTSGGYNEQFF
TRBV19	TRBJ1-2	CASSIGDRAIGYTF
TRBV27	TRBJ2-7	CASSLTSNFGEQYF
TRBV5-6	TRBJ2-1	CASSPNQGPSYNEQFF
TRBV21-1	TRBJ2-3	CASSKGGDTQYF
TRBV20-1	TRBJ2-1	CSARQVVEQFF
TRBV6-2/TRBV6-3	TRBJ2-7	CASSQVYEQYF
TRBV4-1	TRBJ1-5	CASSQTSYNQPQHF
TRBV5-1	TRBJ2-2	CASRGPGTGELFF
TRBV3-1	TRBJ2-5	CASSPTGVAETQYF
TRBV29-1	TRBJ2-7	CSVVQVYEQYF
TRBV3-1	TRBJ2-1	CASSRTGKSYNEQFF
TRBV25-1	TRBJ2-1	CASSEGADSAYNEQFF